This record concerns one TCR beta chain sequence. In the PCR, 60 Vbeta and 13 Jbeta primers were used. Assay used: immunoSEQ multiplex PCR; TCRdb lists only in-frame clones, some missing. This table holds about 130,000 clones, approximately 74% found once. This specimen belongs to a study of cytomegalovirus exposure and HLA in healthy donors. Germline-derived CDR1 and CDR2 are SGHRS and YFSETQ. The CDR3 covers 14 residues. The germline V and J ends were trimmed by 0 bases and 5 bases, with 11 bases remaining between them. This sequence originates from a man younger than 35 in good health and CMV-seropositive. Sequenced sample: PBMCs. The rearrangement joins TRBV5-1 to TRBJ1-1; no reliable D call. The CDR3 DNA reads as TGCGCCAGCAGCTTGGCCGGGGTTCTAACTGAAGCTTTCTTT. Protein: CASSLAGVLTEAFF.